This TCR beta chain stems from a study of shared clonotypes between healthy human individuals. This CDR3 has 12 residues. Per the germline V gene, CDR1 is LNHDA and CDR2 is SQIVND (reference sequence). V was cut by 6 bases and J by 6 bases, with 12 bases left in between. The test was conducted at deep level. This table comes from immunoSEQ multiplex PCR, and its TCRdb copy is limited to in-frame clones, with some not included. Among roughly 650,000 clones listed, approximately 97% were seen once. The receptor was derived from a young woman in good health. The sequencing sample was made of naive CD4+ T cells sorted from blood. The subset was: CD45RA+ positively selected. This chain uses TRBV19 with TRBJ2-7; weak D call: TRBD1 (5 bases). CDR3 residues: CASSPRVGEQYF. CDR3 DNA sequence: TGTGCCAGTAGCCCCAGGGTGGGCGAGCAGTACTTC.